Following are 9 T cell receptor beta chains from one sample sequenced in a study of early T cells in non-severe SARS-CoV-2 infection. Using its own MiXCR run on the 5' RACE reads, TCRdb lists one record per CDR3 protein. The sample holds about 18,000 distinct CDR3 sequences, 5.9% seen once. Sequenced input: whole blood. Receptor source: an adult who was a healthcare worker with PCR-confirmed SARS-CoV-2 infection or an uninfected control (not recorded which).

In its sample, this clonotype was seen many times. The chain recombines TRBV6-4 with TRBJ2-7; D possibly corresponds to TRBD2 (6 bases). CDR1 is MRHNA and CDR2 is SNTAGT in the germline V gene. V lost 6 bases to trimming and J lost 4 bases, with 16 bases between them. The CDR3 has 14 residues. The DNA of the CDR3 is TGTGCCAGCAGCCAAGAATCGGAGGGGTACGAGCAGTACTTC. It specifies CASSQESEGYEQYF.

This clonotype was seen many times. For the CDR3, the DNA is TGCAGCGTTGATAGTACAGGGACCGTCGATAGTGGCTACACCTTC. Amino acid sequence: CSVDSTGTVDSGYTF. The chain has TRBV29-1 and TRBJ1-2, with D possibly TRBD1 on 6 matching bases. There are 15 residues in the CDR3. Trimming pared 3 bases from V and 7 bases from J, leaving 21 bases between. The germline V gene has CDR1 SQVTM and CDR2 ANQGSEA.

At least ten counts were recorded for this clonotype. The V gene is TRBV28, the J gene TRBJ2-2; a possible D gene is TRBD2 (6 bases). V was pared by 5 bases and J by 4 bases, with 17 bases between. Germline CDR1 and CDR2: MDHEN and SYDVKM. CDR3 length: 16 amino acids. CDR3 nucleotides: TGTGCCAGCAGTCTCGAGGGCGCGGGGAGCACCGGGGAGCTGTTTTTT. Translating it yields CASSLEGAGSTGELFF. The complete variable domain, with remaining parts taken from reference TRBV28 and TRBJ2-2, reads DVKVTQSSRYLVKRTGEKVFLECVQDMDHENMFWYRQDPGLGLRLIYFSYDVKMKEKGDIPEGYSVSREKKERFSLILESASTNQTSMYLCASSLEGAGSTGELFFGEGSRLTVL.

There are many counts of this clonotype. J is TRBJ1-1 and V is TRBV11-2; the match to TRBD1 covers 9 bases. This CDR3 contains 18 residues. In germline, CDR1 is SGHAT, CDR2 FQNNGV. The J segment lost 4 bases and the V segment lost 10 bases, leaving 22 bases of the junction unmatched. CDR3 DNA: TGTGCCACACAAGCCGGGCTCCGGGACAGGGAAAGGGGCACTGAAGCTTTCTTT. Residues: CATQAGLRDRERGTEAFF.

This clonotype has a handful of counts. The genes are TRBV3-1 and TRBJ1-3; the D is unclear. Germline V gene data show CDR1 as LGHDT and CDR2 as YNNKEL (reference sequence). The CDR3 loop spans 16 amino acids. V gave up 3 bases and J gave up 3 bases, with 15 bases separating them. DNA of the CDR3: TGTGCCAGCAGCCACCGACCAAAGGATAATGGAAACACCATATATTTT. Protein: CASSHRPKDNGNTIYF.

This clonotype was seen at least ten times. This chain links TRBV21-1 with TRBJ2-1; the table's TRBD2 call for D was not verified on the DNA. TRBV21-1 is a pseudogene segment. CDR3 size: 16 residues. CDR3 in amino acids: CASSKGTSGNYNEQFF. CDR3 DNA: TGTGCCAGCAGCAAAGGAACTAGCGGGAACTACAATGAGCAGTTCTTC.

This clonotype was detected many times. CDR3 sequence reads: CAISLDRMDYTF. The CDR3 DNA follows: TGTGCCATCAGCCTGGACAGGATGGACTACACCTTC. The chain uses TRBV10-3 and TRBJ1-2; 7 nucleotides align to TRBD1. Germline V lookup: CDR1 ENHRY, CDR2 SYGVKD. The CDR3 extends over 12 amino acids. J was trimmed by 10 bases and V by 6 bases; bases with no gene match: 8.

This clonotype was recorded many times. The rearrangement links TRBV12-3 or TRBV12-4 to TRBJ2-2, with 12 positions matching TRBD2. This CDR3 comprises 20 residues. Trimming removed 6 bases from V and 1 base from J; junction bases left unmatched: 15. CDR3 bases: TGTGCCAGCAGCCCCCCGCGTCTGCAGACTAGCGGGAGGAACACCGGGGAGCTGTTTTTT. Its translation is CASSPPRLQTSGRNTGELFF.

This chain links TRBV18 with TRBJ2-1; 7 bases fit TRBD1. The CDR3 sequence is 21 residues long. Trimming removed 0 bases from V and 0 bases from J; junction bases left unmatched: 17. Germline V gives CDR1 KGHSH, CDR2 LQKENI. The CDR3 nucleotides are TGTGCCAGCTCACCACCCTCCGAGACAGGGAATCGTTTAGGCTCCTACAATGAGCAGTTCTTC. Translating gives CASSPPSETGNRLGSYNEQFF.